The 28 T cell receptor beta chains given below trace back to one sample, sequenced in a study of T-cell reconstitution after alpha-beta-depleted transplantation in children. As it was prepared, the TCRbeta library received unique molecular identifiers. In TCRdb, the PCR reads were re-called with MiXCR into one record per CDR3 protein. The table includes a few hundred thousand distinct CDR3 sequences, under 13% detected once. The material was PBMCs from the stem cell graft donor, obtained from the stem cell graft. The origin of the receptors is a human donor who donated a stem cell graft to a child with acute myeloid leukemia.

In DNA, the CDR3 is TGTGCCACCAGAGGGGAAAACACCGGGGAGCTGTTTTTT. Translation: CATRGENTGELFF. The V call is TRBV24-1, the J call TRBJ2-2; D might be TRBD1 (5 bases). Germline V gene data show CDR1 as KGHDR and CDR2 as SFDVKD. Trimming left V 7 bases short and J 2 bases short, with 7 bases between. This CDR3 contains 13 residues.

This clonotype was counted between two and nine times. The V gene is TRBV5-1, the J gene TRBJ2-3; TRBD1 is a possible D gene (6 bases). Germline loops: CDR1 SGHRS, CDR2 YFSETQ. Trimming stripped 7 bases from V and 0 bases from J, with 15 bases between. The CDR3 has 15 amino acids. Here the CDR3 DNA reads TGCGCCAGCGGGCCGACAGGCGCTAGCACAGATACGCAGTATTTT. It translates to CASGPTGASTDTQYF.

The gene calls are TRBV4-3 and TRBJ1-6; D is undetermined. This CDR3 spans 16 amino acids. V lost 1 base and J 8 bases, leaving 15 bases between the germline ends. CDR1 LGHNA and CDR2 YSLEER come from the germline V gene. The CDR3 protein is CASSQGFAMRDSPLHF. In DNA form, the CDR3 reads TGCGCCAGCAGCCAAGGATTCGCGATGAGGGATTCACCCCTCCACTTT.

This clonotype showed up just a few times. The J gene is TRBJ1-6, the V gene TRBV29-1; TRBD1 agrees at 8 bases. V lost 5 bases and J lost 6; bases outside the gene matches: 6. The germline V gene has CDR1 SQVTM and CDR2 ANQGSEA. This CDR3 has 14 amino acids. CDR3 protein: CSVTGQDPNSPLHF. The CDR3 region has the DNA TGCAGCGTTACGGGACAGGACCCTAATTCACCCCTCCACTTT.

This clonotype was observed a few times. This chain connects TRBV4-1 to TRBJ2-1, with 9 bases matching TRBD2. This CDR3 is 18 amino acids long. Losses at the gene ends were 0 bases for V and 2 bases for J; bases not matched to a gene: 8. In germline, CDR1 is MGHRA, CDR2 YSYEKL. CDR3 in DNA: TGCGCCAGCAGCCAAGATGTATGGGGCGGGAGGGCCTACAATGAGCAGTTCTTC. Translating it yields CASSQDVWGGRAYNEQFF.

The CDR3 spells CSAQGVGYTDTQYF. CDR3 bases: TGCAGTGCCCAGGGCGTGGGCTACACAGATACGCAGTATTTT. The rearrangement joins TRBV20-1 to TRBJ2-3, with D perhaps matching TRBD1 (5 bases). CDR3 size: 14 residues. Germline CDR1 reads DFQATT; CDR2 reads SNEGSKA (reference sequence). Trimming took off 6 bases at V and 2 bases at J, with 15 bases between the two ends.

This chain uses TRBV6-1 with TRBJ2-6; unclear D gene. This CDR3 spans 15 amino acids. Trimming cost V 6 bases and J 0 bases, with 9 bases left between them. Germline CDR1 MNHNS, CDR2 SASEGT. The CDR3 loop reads CASRPPRSGANVLTF. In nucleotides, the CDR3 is TGTGCCAGCAGACCTCCGCGCTCTGGGGCCAACGTCCTGACTTTC.

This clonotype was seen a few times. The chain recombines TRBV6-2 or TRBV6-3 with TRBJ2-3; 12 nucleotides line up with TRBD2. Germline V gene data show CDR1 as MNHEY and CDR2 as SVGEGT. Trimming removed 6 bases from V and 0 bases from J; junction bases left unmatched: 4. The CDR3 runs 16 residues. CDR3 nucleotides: TGTGCCAGCAGCGGACTAGCGGGACCTAGCACAGATACGCAGTATTTT. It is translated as CASSGLAGPSTDTQYF.

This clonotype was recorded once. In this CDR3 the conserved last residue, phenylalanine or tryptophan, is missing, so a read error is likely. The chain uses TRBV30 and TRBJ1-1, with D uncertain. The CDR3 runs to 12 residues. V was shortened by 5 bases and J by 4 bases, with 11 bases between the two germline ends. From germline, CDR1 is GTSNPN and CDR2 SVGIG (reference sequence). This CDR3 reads CAWRERVTEAFL. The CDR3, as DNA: TGTGCCTGGCGCGAACGGGTCACTGAAGCTTTCTTG.

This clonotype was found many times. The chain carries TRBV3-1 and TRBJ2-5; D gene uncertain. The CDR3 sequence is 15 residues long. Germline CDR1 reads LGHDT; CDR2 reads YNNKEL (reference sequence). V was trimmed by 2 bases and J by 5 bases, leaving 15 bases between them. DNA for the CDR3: TGTGCCAGCAGCCAATCCCCCCTTGCTCGGGAGACCCAGTACTTC. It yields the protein CASSQSPLARETQYF.

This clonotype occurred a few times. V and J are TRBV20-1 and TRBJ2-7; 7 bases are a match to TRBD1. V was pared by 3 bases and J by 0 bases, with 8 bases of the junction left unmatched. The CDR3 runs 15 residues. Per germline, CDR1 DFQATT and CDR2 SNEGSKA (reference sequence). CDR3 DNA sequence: TGCAGTGCTAGGGCGACAGGGAGAATCTCCTACGAGCAGTACTTC. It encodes CSARATGRISYEQYF.

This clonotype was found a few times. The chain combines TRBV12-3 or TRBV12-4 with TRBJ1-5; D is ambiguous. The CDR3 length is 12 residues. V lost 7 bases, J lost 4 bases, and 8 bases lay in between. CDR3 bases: TGTGCCAGCACTACTGGTAATCAGCCCCAGCATTTT. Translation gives CASTTGNQPQHF.

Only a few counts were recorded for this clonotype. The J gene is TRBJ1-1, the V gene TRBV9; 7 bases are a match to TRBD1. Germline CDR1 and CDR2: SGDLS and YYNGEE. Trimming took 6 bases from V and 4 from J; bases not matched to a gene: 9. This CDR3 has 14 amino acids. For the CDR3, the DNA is TGTGCCAGCACAGGGGGAGGGTTGAGCACTGAAGCTTTCTTT. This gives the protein CASTGGGLSTEAFF. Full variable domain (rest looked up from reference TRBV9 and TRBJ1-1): DSGVTQTPKHLITATGQRVTLRCSPRSGDLSVYWYQQSLDQGLQFLIQYYNGEERAKGNILERFSAQQFPDLHSELNLSSLELGDSALYFCASTGGGLSTEAFFGQGTRLTVV.

The CDR3, as DNA: TGTGCCAGCAGCTTAACGGGGGCCACTACAGATACGCAGTATTTT. Amino acid sequence: CASSLTGATTDTQYF. J is TRBJ2-3 and V is TRBV7-2; D could derive from TRBD1 or TRBD2 (6 bases each). V lost 2 bases, J lost 3 bases, and 12 bases lay in between. The CDR3 is 15 amino acids. Germline CDR1 is SGHTA and CDR2 is FQGNSA.

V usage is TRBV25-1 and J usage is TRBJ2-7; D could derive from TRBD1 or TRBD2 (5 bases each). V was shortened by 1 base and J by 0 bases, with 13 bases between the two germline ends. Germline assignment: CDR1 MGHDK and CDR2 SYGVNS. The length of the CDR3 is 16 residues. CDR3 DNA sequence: TGTGCCAGCAGTGAATTTCTCGGGACGGACTCCTACGAGCAGTACTTC. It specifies CASSEFLGTDSYEQYF.

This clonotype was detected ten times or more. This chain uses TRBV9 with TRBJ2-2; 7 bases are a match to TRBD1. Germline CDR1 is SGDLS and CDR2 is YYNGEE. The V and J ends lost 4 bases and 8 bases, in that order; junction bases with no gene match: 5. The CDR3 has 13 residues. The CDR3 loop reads CASSPQGEGELFF. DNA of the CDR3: TGTGCCAGCAGCCCCCAGGGGGAGGGGGAGCTGTTTTTT.

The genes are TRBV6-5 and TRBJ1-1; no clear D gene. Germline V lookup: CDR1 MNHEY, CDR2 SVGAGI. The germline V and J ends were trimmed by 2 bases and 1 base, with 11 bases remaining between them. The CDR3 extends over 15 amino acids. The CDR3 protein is CASSYQREWNTEAFF. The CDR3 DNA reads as TGTGCCAGCAGTTACCAACGCGAATGGAACACTGAAGCTTTCTTT.

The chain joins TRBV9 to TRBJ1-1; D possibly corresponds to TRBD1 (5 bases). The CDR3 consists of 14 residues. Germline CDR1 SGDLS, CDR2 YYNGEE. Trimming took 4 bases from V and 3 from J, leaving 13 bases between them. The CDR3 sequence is CASSLKQEYTEAFF. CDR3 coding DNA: TGTGCCAGCAGCCTTAAACAGGAGTACACTGAAGCTTTCTTT.

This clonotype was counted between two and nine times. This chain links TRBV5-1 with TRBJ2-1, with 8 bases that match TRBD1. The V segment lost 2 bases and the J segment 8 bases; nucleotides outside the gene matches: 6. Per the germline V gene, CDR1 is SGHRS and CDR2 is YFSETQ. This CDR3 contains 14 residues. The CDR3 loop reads CASSFGQGLHEQFF. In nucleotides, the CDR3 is TGCGCCAGCAGCTTCGGACAGGGTTTGCATGAGCAGTTCTTC.

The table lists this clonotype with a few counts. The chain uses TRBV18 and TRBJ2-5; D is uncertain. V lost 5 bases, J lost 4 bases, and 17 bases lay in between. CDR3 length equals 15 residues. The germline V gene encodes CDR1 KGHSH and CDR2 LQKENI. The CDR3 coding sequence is TGTGCCAGCTCAGCCCCCGGGCCCTCAAGAGAGACCCAGTACTTC. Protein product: CASSAPGPSRETQYF.

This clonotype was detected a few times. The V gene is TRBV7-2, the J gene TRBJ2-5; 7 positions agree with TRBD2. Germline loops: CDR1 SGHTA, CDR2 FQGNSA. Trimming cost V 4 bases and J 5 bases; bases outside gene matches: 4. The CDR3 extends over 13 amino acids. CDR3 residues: CASSSGLVETQYF. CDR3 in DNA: TGTGCCAGCAGCTCAGGACTAGTTGAGACCCAGTACTTC.

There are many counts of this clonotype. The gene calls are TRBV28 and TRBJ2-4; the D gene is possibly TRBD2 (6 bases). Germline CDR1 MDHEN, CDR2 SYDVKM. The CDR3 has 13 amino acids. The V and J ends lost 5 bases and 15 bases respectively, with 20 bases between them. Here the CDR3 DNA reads TGTGCCAGCAGTACTAGCCCCGACCCCAAGAGGTACTTC. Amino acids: CASSTSPDPKRYF.

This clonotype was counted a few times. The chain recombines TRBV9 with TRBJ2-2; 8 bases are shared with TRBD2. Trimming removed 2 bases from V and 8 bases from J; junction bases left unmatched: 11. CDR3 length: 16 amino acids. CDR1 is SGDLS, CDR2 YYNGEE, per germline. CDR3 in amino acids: CASSVRAGGLGGELFF. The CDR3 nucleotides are TGTGCCAGCAGCGTCCGCGCGGGAGGTCTCGGTGGGGAGCTGTTTTTT.

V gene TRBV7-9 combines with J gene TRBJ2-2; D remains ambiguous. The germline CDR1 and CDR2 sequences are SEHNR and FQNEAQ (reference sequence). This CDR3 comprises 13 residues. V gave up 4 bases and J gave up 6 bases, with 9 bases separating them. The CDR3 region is CASSSPAAGELFF. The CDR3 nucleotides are TGTGCCAGCAGCTCGCCAGCCGCCGGGGAGCTGTTTTTT. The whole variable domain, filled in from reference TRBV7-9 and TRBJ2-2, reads DTGVSQNPRHKITKRGQNVTFRCDPISEHNRLYWYRQTLGQGPEFLTYFQNEAQLEKSRLLSDRFSAERPKGSFSTLEIQRTEQGDSAMYLCASSSPAAGELFFGEGSRLTVL.

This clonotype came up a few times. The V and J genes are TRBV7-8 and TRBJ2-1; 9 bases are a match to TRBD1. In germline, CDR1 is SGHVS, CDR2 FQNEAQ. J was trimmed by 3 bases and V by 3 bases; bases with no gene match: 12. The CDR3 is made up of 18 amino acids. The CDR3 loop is CASSFFWSQGQGYNEQFF. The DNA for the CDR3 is TGTGCCAGCAGCTTTTTTTGGTCCCAGGGACAGGGCTACAATGAGCAGTTCTTC.

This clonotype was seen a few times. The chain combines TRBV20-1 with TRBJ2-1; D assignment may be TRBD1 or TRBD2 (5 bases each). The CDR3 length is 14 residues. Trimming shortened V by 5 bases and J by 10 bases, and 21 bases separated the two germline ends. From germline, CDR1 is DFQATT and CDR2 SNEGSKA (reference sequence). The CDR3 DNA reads TGCAGTGCTGGGACCACCCGGGGCGCAGGGGAGCAGTTCTTC. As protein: CSAGTTRGAGEQFF.

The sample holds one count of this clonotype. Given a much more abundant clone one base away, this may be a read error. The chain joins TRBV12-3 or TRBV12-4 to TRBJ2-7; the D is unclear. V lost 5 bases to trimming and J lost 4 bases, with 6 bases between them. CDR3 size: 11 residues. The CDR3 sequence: CASSKRYEQYF. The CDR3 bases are TGTGCCAGCAGTAAGAGGTACGAGCAGTACTTC.

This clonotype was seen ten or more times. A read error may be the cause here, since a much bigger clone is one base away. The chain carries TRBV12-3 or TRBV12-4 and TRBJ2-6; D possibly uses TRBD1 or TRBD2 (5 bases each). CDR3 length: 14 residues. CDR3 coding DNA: TGTGCCAGCACCCGAGGGTCTGGGGCCAACGGCCTGACTTTC. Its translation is CASTRGSGANGLTF.